This T cell receptor (beta chain) was sequenced during a study of CD8+ T cells in alopecia areata. On the study more broadly: Tofacitinib therapy lasting 6 to 18 months was followed by 6 months off drug. General study findings and limits: Normal scalp had lower clonality than lesional scalp, with alopecia totalis/universalis lesions showing this most strongly.

Treatment reported: oral pan-JAK inhibitor, 5-10 mg twice daily. Trimming took off 0 bases at V and 11 bases at J, with 13 bases between the two ends. This CDR3 is 12 amino acids long. CDR1 is GTSNPN, CDR2 SVGIG, per germline (reference sequence). Extracted from the samples, RNA was reverse transcribed into cDNA to serve as the sequencing template. Assay used: immunoSEQ multiplex PCR; TCRdb lists only in-frame clones, some missing. The sample holds about 170,000 clones, less than 75% seen once. In regard to this clone: What it binds is unknown.

This chain joins TRBV30 and TRBJ1-2; tentatively, D is TRBD1 (6 bases). The receptor comes from a human donor with alopecia areata. This sample comprised CD4+ T cells sorted from blood, obtained at roughly week 58, from a patient treated with tofacitinib. The DNA for the CDR3 is TGTGCCTGGAGTGTACAGGGCAGTTCTTACACCTTC. Protein: CAWSVQGSSYTF.